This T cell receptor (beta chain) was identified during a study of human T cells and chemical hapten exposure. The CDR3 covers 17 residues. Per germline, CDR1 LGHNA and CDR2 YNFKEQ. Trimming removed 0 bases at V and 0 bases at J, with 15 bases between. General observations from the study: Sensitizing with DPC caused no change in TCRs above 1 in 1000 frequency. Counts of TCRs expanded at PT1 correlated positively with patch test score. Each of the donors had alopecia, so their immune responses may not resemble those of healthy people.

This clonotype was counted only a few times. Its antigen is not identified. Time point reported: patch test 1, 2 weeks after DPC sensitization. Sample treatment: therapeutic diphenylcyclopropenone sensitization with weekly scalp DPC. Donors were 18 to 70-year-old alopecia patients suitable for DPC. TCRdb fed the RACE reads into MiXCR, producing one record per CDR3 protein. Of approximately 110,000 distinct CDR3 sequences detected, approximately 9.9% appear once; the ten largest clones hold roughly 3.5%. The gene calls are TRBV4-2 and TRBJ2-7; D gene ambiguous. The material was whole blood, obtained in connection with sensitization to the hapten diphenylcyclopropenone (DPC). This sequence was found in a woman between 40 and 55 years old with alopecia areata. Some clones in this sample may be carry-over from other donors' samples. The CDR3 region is CASSQDLVPMSSYEQYF. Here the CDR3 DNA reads TGTGCCAGCAGCCAAGATCTGGTACCGATGAGCTCCTACGAGCAGTACTTC.